The 16 T cell receptor beta chains below all came from one sample that was sequenced in a study of cytomegalovirus exposure and HLA in healthy donors (dated 2017 in TCRdb). Library method: the immunoSEQ multiplex PCR assay. For the multiplex PCR, a mixture combining 60 forward primers for TCR Vbeta segments and 13 reverse primers for TCR Jbeta segments was used. TCRdb stores this immuneACCESS table with in-frame sequences only. Part of the clones is absent; in the studies checked, under half of the shortfall reflects unresolved V genes, and no reason is known for the rest. The sample yields around 150,000 clones; over 80% were counted once. Of the sample, approximately 1.5% is held by the ten largest clones. Source material: PBMCs. These receptors were collected from a man aged 35-49 years in good health and CMV-seronegative.

The chain links TRBV5-5 to TRBJ2-2; the D is unclear. The germline V and J ends were trimmed by 4 bases and 1 base, with 2 bases remaining between them. Per germline, CDR1 SGHKS and CDR2 YYEKEE (reference sequence). The CDR3 totals 12 residues. The CDR3 bases are TGTGCCAGCAGCCTGAACACCGGGGAGCTGTTTTTT. Translated, it gives CASSLNTGELFF.

The V and J genes are TRBV7-9 and TRBJ2-1, with D possibly matching TRBD2 (5 bases). The length of the CDR3 is 13 residues. The V gene's germline CDR1 is SEHNR and CDR2 FQNEAQ (reference sequence). The V and J ends lost 2 bases and 8 bases respectively, with 10 bases between them. The CDR3 region has the DNA TGTGCCAGCAGCTTATCAGAGGGCGATGAGCAGTTCTTC. Protein: CASSLSEGDEQFF.

V usage is TRBV27 and J usage is TRBJ2-5; 9 nucleotides line up with TRBD2. The J call may be in error: the DNA end matches TRBJ2-7 better. Germline-derived CDR1 and CDR2 are MNHEY and SMNVEV (reference sequence). CDR3 size: 14 residues. CDR3 region: CASSTRRGGYEQYF. In DNA form, the CDR3 reads TGTGCCAGCAGTACCCGGCGGGGGGGCTACGAGCAGTACTTC.

This clone has a single count. The chain has TRBV5-1 and TRBJ2-7; 8 positions match TRBD1. The V gene end was trimmed by 3 bases and the J gene end by 6 bases; junction bases not matched to a gene: 5. Germline CDR1 SGHRS, CDR2 YFSETQ. The CDR3 is made up of 13 amino acids. CDR3 nucleotides: TGCGCCAGCAGCTCGAGGACAGGGCGCGAGCAGTACTTC. Translating it yields CASSSRTGREQYF.

Remarks on this clone: The sample has other DNA sequences that encode this CDR3 too. The gene calls are TRBV19 and TRBJ2-7; 10 bases line up with TRBD2. CDR1 is LNHDA, CDR2 SQIVND, per germline (reference sequence). Trimming cost V 1 base and J 3 bases; bases outside gene matches: 0. CDR3 length: 14 residues. CDR3 sequence (DNA): TGTGCCAGTAGTATAGCTAGCGGGAGCTACGAGCAGTACTTC. Translating gives CASSIASGSYEQYF.

This chain links TRBV5-4 with TRBJ2-7; 8 bases map to TRBD2. V dropped 1 base and J dropped 6; count of bases not matched to a gene: 3. The CDR3 is 13 amino acids. CDR1 is SGHNT and CDR2 is YYREEE in the germline V gene (reference sequence). In DNA form, the CDR3 reads TGTGCCAGCAGCTTGACGGGGGGGCCCGAGCAGTACTTC. Protein product: CASSLTGGPEQYF.

This clone occurred a few times. The rearrangement uses TRBV7-6 and TRBJ2-7; possibly TRBD1 for D (6 bases). In germline, CDR1 is SGHVS, CDR2 FNYEAQ. V was cut by 0 bases and J by 2 bases, with 8 bases left in between. The CDR3 contains 14 residues. The CDR3 is CASSLAGTTYEQYF. Here the CDR3 DNA reads TGTGCCAGCAGCTTAGCCGGGACAACCTACGAGCAGTACTTC.

The V and J genes are TRBV28 and TRBJ2-5; 13 bases agree with TRBD2. After removal of 2 bases from V and 2 bases from J, the junction contained 5 bases not matched to a gene. CDR1 and CDR2 from the germline V gene are MDHEN and SYDVKM. The CDR3 runs 17 residues. The DNA of the CDR3 is TGTGCCAGCAGTTTAGGAGGACTAGCGGGGGCGCAAGAGACCCAGTACTTC. Protein: CASSLGGLAGAQETQYF.

The V and J genes are TRBV4-3 and TRBJ2-2; 7 bases are shared with TRBD2. V shed 0 bases, J shed 7 bases, and the junction held 8 bases outside the gene matches. CDR1 and CDR2 (germline): LGHNA, YSLEER. The CDR3 runs to 16 residues. The CDR3 reads CASSQDVASGNGELFF. CDR3 DNA sequence: TGCGCCAGCAGCCAAGATGTAGCTAGCGGTAACGGGGAGCTGTTTTTT.

The CDR3 nucleotides are TGTGCCAGCAGCGCCGAGAGGCGGGGGGCCAGGGAGACCCAGTACTTC. This gives the protein CASSAERRGARETQYF. This rearrangement joins TRBV9 to TRBJ2-5; TRBD2 matches at 8 bases. The CDR3 has 16 residues. The V gene end was trimmed by 3 bases and the J gene end by 5 bases; junction bases not matched to a gene: 12. Germline CDR1 and CDR2: SGDLS and YYNGEE.

The chain uses TRBV2 and TRBJ2-1; 15 bases align to TRBD2. Trimming at V came to 6 bases and at J to 8 bases, leaving 14 bases not matched to a gene. Germline loops: CDR1 SNHLY, CDR2 FYNNEI. The CDR3 has 18 residues. This CDR3 reads CASSAGLAGGAYSYEQFF. The CDR3 DNA sequence: TGTGCCAGCAGCGCAGGACTAGCGGGGGGGGCCTACAGTTATGAGCAGTTCTTC.

This clone was observed a handful of times. This chain connects TRBV29-1 to TRBJ1-1, with no clear D. The CDR3 sequence is 13 residues long. V lost 0 bases, J lost 0 bases, and 5 bases lay in between. Germline V lookup: CDR1 SQVTM, CDR2 ANQGSEA. The CDR3 DNA is TGCAGCGTTGAAGATCTGTTGAACACTGAAGCTTTCTTT. Translated: CSVEDLLNTEAFF.

The chain recombines TRBV9 with TRBJ2-7; TRBD2 might be the D (5 bases). Germline V CDR1 and CDR2: SGDLS, YYNGEE. CDR3 length: 14 residues. Trimming pared 0 bases from V and 2 bases from J, leaving 9 bases between. The CDR3 DNA sequence: TGTGCCAGCAGCGTAGACTCGGGGACCTACGAGCAGTACTTC. Translation: CASSVDSGTYEQYF. The whole variable domain, remainder taken from reference TRBV9 and TRBJ2-7, is DSGVTQTPKHLITATGQRVTLRCSPRSGDLSVYWYQQSLDQGLQFLIQYYNGEERAKGNILERFSAQQFPDLHSELNLSSLELGDSALYFCASSVDSGTYEQYFGPGTRLTVT.

This clone was observed once. The chain uses TRBV29-1 and TRBJ2-3; 13 positions agree with TRBD2. The CDR3 is made up of 14 amino acids. Germline V gene lookup returns CDR1 SQVTM and CDR2 ANQGSEA. With V trimmed by 7 bases and J by 4 bases, 5 bases remained unmatched. DNA for the CDR3: TGCAGCGCTGGGACTAGCGGGACCCCAGATACGCAGTATTTT. Translation gives CSAGTSGTPDTQYF.

The genes are TRBV2 and TRBJ1-2; D ambiguous. CDR3 length: 12 amino acids. The germline gives CDR1 SNHLY, CDR2 FYNNEI. The V end lost 6 bases, the J end lost 4 bases, and 9 bases lay between the germline ends. CDR3 amino acids: CASSREAYGYTF. The CDR3 bases are TGTGCCAGCAGCCGGGAGGCCTATGGCTACACCTTC.

The chain combines TRBV12-1 with TRBJ2-7; TRBD2 is the table's D call, not checked against the DNA. TRBV12-1 is annotated as a pseudogene. The CDR3 totals 14 residues. Here the CDR3 DNA reads TGTGCCAGCAGCTTAAAAAGAGGCTCCTACGAGCAGTACTTC. Amino acids: CASSLKRGSYEQYF.